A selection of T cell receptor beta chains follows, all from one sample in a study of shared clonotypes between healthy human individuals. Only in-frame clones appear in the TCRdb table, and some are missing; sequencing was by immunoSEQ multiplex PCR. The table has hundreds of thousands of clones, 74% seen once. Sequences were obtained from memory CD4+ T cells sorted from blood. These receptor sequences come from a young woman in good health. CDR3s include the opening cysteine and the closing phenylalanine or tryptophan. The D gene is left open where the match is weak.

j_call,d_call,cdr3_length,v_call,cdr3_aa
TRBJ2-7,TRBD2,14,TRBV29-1,CSVRTSGRSYEQYF
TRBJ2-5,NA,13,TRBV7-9,CASSLDLLLAQYF
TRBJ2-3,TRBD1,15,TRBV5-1,CASSANRGSTDTQYF
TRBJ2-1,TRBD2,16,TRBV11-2,CASSLRPGLDDNEQFF
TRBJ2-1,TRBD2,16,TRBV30,CAWTPLGGGRADEQFF
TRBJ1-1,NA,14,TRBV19,CASSNEGVWTEAFF
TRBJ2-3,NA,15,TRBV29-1,CSVEEVFVSTDTQYF
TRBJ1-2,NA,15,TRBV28,CASIAGGREPYGYTF
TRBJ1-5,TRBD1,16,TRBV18,CASSPGTGDRNQPQHF
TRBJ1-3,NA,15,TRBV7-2,CASSLTALSGNTIYF
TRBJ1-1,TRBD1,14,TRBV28,CASSLGTGLTEAFF
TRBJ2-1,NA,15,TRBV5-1,CASSFGQSLYNEQFF
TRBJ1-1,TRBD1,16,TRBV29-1,CSVEGTGGATNTEAFF
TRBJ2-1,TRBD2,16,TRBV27,CASSTRTSGRTYEQFF